This TCR beta chain was retrieved from a study of T cell responses to AZD1222 COVID-19 vaccine. Measured with immunoSEQ multiplex PCR; TCRdb has only the in-frame clones, and not every one. Of fewer than 120,000 clones in the sample, nearly 90% were seen once. Notes on the study in general: Spike-specific TCR breadth and depth were elevated following two AZD1222 doses.

Germline loops: CDR1 MNHNS, CDR2 SASEGT. The CDR3 runs to 15 residues. V was trimmed by 7 bases and J by 4 bases, leaving 14 bases between them. A word on this clone: Its antigen is unknown.

The receptor was isolated from an adult in good health. The sequencing here drew on peripheral blood, taken on day 0 of AZD1222 vaccination. The chain carries TRBV6-1 and TRBJ1-6; tentative D call: TRBD1 (5 bases). The DNA for the CDR3 is TGTGCCAGCACACAACCGGAGGGGTATAATTCACCCCTCCACTTT. Translating gives CASTQPEGYNSPLHF.